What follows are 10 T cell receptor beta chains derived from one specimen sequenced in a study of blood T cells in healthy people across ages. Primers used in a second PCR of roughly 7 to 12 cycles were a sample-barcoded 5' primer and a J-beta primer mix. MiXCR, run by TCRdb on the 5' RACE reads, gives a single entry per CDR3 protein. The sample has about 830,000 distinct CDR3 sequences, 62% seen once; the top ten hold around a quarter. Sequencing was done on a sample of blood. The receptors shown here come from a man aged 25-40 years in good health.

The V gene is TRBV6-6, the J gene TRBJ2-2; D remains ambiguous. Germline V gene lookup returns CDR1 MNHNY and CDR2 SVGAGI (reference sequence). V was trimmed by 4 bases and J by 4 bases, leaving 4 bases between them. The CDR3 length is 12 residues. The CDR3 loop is CASSFSTGELFF. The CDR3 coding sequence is TGTGCCAGCAGTTTTTCCACCGGGGAGCTGTTTTTT.

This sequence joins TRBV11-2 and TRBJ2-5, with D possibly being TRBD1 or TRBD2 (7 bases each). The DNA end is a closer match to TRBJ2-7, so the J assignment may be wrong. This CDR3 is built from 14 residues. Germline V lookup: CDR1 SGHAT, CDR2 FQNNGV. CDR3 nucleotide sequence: TGTGCCAGCAGCCCAATGACAGGGAGGGTCGAGCAGTACTTC. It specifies CASSPMTGRVEQYF.

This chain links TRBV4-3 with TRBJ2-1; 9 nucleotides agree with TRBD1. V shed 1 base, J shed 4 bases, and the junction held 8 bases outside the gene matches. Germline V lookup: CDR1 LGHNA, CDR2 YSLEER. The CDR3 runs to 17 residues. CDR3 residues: CASSQGAGQGTYNEQFF. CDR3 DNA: TGCGCCAGCAGCCAAGGGGCAGGACAGGGGACTTACAATGAGCAGTTCTTC.

The CDR3 nucleotides read TGTGCCAGCAGTCCCCACCAGGGACGGGCAAACTATGGCTACACCTTC. Encoded protein: CASSPHQGRANYGYTF. The rearrangement joins TRBV12-3 or TRBV12-4 to TRBJ1-2; D is possibly TRBD1 (5 bases). The CDR3 has 16 residues. Trimming cost V 5 bases and J 2 bases, with 18 bases left between them.

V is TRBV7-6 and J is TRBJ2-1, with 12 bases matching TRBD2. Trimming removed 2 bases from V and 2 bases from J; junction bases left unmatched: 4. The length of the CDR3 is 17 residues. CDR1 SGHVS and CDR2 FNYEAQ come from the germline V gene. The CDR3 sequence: CASSLWTSGEAYNEQFF. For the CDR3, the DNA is TGTGCCAGCAGCTTATGGACTAGCGGGGAAGCCTACAATGAGCAGTTCTTC.

Written as DNA, the CDR3 is TGTGCCAGCAGCTTAGAAGGACACCGGGAGACCCAGTACTTC. Translated, it gives CASSLEGHRETQYF. The chain has TRBV7-2 and TRBJ2-5, with D tentatively TRBD1 (5 bases). The CDR3 has 14 residues. CDR1 and CDR2 from the germline V gene are SGHTA and FQGNSA. V lost 1 base and J 5 bases, leaving 11 bases between the germline ends.

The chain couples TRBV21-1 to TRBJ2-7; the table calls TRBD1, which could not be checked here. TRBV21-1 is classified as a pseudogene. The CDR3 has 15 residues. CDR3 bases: TGTGCCAGCAGCCTCCGCCGGGACAGCGCCTACGAGCAGTACTTC. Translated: CASSLRRDSAYEQYF.

The CDR3 is CASSFSEVPQHF. The CDR3 DNA sequence: TGTGCCAGCAGTTTTTCGGAGGTGCCCCAGCATTTT. This chain links TRBV28 with TRBJ1-5; unclear D gene. V was cut by 3 bases and J by 9 bases, with 9 bases left in between. Germline values: CDR1 MDHEN, CDR2 SYDVKM. CDR3 length: 12 amino acids.

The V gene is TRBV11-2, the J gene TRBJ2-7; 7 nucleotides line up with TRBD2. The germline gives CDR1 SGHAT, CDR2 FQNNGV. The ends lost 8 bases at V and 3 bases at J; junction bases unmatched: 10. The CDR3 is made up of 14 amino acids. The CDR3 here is CASGGEGKYYEQYF. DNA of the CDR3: TGTGCCAGCGGCGGGGAGGGGAAGTACTACGAGCAGTACTTC.

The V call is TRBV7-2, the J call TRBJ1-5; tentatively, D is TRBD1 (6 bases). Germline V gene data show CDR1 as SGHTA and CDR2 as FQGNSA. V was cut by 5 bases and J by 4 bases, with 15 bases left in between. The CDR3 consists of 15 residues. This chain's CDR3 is CASSPTGFSNQPQHF. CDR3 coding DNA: TGTGCCAGCAGCCCGACAGGCTTTAGTAATCAGCCCCAGCATTTT.